The sequence of this T cell receptor beta chain was determined in a study of T cells in localized non-small cell lung cancer. Regarding the study as a whole: Among the top 100 tumor clones, a median roughly 57 appeared in adjacent lung. With higher T cell density in blood came longer overall survival. Clonality peaked in uninvolved adjacent lung rather than tumor. Multi-region tumor sequencing was not done, so intratumor heterogeneity could not be excluded.

About this clone: What it recognizes is unknown.

This CDR3 spans 16 amino acids. The trim removed 6 bases at V and 2 bases at J, leaving 11 bases unmatched. Per the germline V gene, CDR1 is MNHEY and CDR2 is SVGAGI. Libraries were prepared by immunoSEQ multiplex PCR; TCRdb keeps only in-frame clonotypes and omits some of them. The top ten hold about 2.7% of the sample, which has about 78,000 clones, approximately 84% seen once. The gene calls are TRBV6-5 and TRBJ2-7, with 9 nucleotides matching TRBD1. This clonotype was sampled from a man aged 35-75 years with stage I lung adenocarcinoma. The source material was peripheral blood, sampled before any cancer treatment. CDR3 coding DNA: TGTGCCAGCAGGTACAGGGCCGGGACAGGGACCTACGAGCAGTACTTC. It yields the protein CASRYRAGTGTYEQYF.